The entry below gives a single TCR beta chain sequence along with its context. The germline V and J ends were trimmed by 1 base and 5 bases, with 6 bases remaining between them. The CDR3 totals 12 residues. Germline V gene data show CDR1 as SGHAT and CDR2 as FQDESV (reference sequence). This entry comes from a study of blood T cell repertoires in COVID-19. Under the authors' procedure: Nucleated cell number was recorded as an estimate derived from reference gene primer amplification. Profiling relied on immunoSEQ multiplex PCR, and the TCRdb table lists in-frame clones only, not all of them. V, J and clone size derive from that table, while D and trimming were established from the DNA sequence. In the table there are hundreds of thousands of clones, approximately 84% of which are singletons.

Sequencing used peripheral blood. The receptor's source is a woman aged 80 or older with acute or convalescent COVID-19. The V and J genes are TRBV11-1 and TRBJ2-7, with D possibly TRBD1 on 6 matching bases. The CDR3 protein is CASSLDRDEQYF. CDR3 DNA sequence: TGTGCCAGCAGCTTAGACAGGGACGAGCAGTACTTC.